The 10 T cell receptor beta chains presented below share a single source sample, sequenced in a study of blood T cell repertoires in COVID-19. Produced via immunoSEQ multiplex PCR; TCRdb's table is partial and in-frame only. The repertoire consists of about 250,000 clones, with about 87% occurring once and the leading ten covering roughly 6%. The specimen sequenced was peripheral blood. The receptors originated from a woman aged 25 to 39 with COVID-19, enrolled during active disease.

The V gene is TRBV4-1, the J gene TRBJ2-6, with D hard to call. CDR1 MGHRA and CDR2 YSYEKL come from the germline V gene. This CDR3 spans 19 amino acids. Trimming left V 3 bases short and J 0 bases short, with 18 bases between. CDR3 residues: CASSHTPGRGNSGANVLTF. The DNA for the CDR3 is TGCGCCAGCAGCCACACGCCCGGAAGAGGAAACTCTGGGGCCAACGTCCTGACTTTC.

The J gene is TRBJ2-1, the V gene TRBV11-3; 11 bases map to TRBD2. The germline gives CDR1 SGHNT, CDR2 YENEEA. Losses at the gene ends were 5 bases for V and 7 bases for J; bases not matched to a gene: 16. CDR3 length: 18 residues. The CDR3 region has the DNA TGTGCCAGCAGCGCGCACCCTTGGGTAGCGGGAGGGCAAAATGAGCAGTTCTTC. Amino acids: CASSAHPWVAGGQNEQFF.

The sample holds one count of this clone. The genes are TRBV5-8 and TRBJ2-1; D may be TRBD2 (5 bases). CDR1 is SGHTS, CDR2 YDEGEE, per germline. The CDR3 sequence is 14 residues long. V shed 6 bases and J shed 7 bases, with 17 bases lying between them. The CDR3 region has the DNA TGTGCCAGCAACCCCTTTATAACGGGAAATGAGCAGTTCTTC. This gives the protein CASNPFITGNEQFF.

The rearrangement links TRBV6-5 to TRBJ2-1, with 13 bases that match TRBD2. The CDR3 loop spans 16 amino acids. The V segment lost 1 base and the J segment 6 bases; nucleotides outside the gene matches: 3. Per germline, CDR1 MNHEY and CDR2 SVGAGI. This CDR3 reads CASSYFTSGRGNEQFF. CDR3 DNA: TGTGCCAGCAGTTACTTTACTAGCGGGAGGGGCAATGAGCAGTTCTTC.

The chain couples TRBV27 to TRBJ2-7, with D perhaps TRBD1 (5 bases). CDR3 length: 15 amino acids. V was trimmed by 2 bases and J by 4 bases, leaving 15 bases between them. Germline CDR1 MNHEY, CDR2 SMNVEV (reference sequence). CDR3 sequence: CASSLRPGSSYEQYF. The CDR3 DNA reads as TGTGCCAGCAGTTTACGGCCAGGGTCATCATACGAGCAGTACTTC.

The CDR3 sequence is CASSGEGSSTSGYNEQFF. The CDR3 nucleotides read TGTGCCAGCAGCGGAGAGGGCAGTTCCACTAGCGGGTACAATGAGCAGTTCTTC. The genes are TRBV9 and TRBJ2-1; TRBD2 matches at 9 bases. Germline CDR1 and CDR2: SGDLS and YYNGEE. The CDR3 is 18 residues long. Germline trimming cut 3 bases from V and 4 bases from J; bases unmatched to any gene: 14.

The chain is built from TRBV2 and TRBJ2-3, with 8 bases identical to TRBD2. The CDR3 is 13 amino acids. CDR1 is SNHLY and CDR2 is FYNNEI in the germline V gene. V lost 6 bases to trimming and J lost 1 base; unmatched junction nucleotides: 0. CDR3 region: CASRTSGTDTQYF. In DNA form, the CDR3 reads TGTGCCAGCAGGACTAGCGGCACAGATACGCAGTATTTT.

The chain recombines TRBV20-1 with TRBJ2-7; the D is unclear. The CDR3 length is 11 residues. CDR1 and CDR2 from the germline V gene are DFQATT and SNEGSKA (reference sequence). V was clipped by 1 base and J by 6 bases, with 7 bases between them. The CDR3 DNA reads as TGCAGTGCTAGAGCTAGGCGCGAGCAGTACTTC. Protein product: CSARARREQYF.

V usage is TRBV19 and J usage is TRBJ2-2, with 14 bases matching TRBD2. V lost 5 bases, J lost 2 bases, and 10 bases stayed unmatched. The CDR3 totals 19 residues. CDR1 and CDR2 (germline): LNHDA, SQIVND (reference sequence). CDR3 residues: CASSPPPGLAGENTGELFF. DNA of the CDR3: TGTGCCAGTAGTCCTCCACCGGGACTAGCGGGAGAAAACACCGGGGAGCTGTTTTTT.

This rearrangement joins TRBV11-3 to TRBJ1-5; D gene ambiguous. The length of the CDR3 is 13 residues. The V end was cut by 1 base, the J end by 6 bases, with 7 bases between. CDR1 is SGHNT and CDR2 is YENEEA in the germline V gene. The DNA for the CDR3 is TGTGCCAGCAGCTTAGGGGCGGGTCAGCCCCAGCATTTT. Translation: CASSLGAGQPQHF. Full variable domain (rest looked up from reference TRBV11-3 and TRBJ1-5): EAGVVQSPRYKIIEKKQPVAFWCNPISGHNTLYWYLQNLGQGPELLIRYENEEAVDDSQLPKDRFSAERLKGVDSTLKIQPAELGDSAVYLCASSLGAGQPQHFGDGTRLSIL.